This entry lists 23 T cell receptor beta chains sequenced from one sample in a study of T cell repertoires in cytomegalovirus infection (dated by TCRdb to about 2019). Reads for this sample came from an Illumina HiSeq 1500. TCRdb reran the public reads through fastp at Q25 and MiXCR, keeping productive beta chains. Each entry merges the rows of one CDR3 protein and shows their most common DNA and genes. Within this sample are 40,000 to 55,000 distinct CDR3 sequences, with about a fifth of them counted one time only. The ten largest account for 85% to 90% of the sample. These TCRs are of unknown antigen specificity. The intended sense of this specimen's treatment or condition label: in vitro stimulation with specific CMV peptide epitopes to enrich CMV-specific T cells. This sample comprised CD8+ T cells from cultured PBMCs, obtained from culture after CMV antigen stimulation. These receptors were obtained from a human donor in good health (CMV status not recorded). Some clones in this sample may be carry-over from other donors' samples.

The gene calls are TRBV12-3 or TRBV12-4 and TRBJ2-7; maybe TRBD2 (6 bases). This CDR3 is built from 15 residues. Trimming pared 2 bases from V and 3 bases from J, leaving 14 bases between. The CDR3 reads CASSLSRLGLYEQYF. The CDR3 DNA reads as TGTGCCAGCAGTTTATCTAGACTAGGTCTCTACGAGCAGTACTTC.

This clonotype was counted ten times or more. The chain combines TRBV19 with TRBJ2-1; D not resolved. Trimming took 1 base from V and 0 from J, leaving 7 bases between them. This CDR3 comprises 15 residues. CDR1 and CDR2 from the germline V gene are LNHDA and SQIVND (reference sequence). The CDR3 DNA follows: TGTGCCAGTAGTATAGGGCCGAGCTCCTACAATGAGCAGTTCTTC. Encoded protein: CASSIGPSSYNEQFF.

This clonotype has just one count. The J gene is TRBJ2-7, the V gene TRBV7-9; tentative D call: TRBD2 (6 bases). The V and J ends lost 5 bases and 1 base respectively, with 21 bases between them. CDR3 size: 17 residues. The germline V gene has CDR1 SEHNR and CDR2 FQNEAQ (reference sequence). Here the CDR3 reads CASSQEGLGRRSYEQYF. CDR3 DNA: TGTGCCAGCAGCCAGGAGGGCCTTGGGAGGAGGTCCTACGAGCAGTACTTC.

This clonotype turned up a few times. The V call is TRBV10-3, the J call TRBJ1-1; a weak D match, TRBD1 (5 bases). Germline-derived CDR1 and CDR2 are ENHRY and SYGVKD. The V gene lost 10 bases and the J gene lost 3 bases, with 15 bases spanning the gap. The CDR3 is 13 residues long. CDR3 sequence (DNA): TGTGCCACGAAAGACCAGGGTCACACTGAAGCTTTCTTT. Translating gives CATKDQGHTEAFF.

This clonotype occurred a few times. The chain uses TRBV6-1 and TRBJ2-7; TRBD1 matches 7 bases. CDR1 is MNHNS and CDR2 is SASEGT in the germline V gene. The CDR3 loop spans 15 amino acids. Trimming at V came to 10 bases and at J to 1 base, leaving 13 bases not matched to a gene. The CDR3 protein is CATTDPEGASYEQYF. The DNA for the CDR3 is TGTGCCACCACGGACCCAGAGGGGGCATCCTACGAGCAGTACTTC.

The gene calls are TRBV7-2 and TRBJ2-3; 13 nucleotides line up with TRBD2. Germline assignment: CDR1 SGHTA and CDR2 FQGNSA. The CDR3 is 15 amino acids. Trimming took 5 bases from V and 5 from J; bases not matched to a gene: 4. The CDR3 DNA is TGTGCCAGCAGCCCCACTAGCGGGGGGGGAGATACGCAGTATTTT. It yields the protein CASSPTSGGGDTQYF.

The chain uses TRBV7-9 and TRBJ2-3; D is possibly TRBD2 (5 bases). The CDR3 runs 16 residues. Germline V gene lookup returns CDR1 SEHNR and CDR2 FQNEAQ (reference sequence). Between the trimmed V and J ends, which lost 5 bases and 2 bases, there was a span of 17 bases. The CDR3 coding sequence is TGTGCCAGCAGCCCCGTAATGAGGGAGACCACAGATACGCAGTATTTT. It specifies CASSPVMRETTDTQYF.

CDR3 DNA sequence: TGCAGCGTTGAGGGGGGGGCCGTCTACGAGCAGTACTTC. This sequence encodes CSVEGGAVYEQYF. V and J are TRBV29-1 and TRBJ2-7; D might be TRBD2 (7 bases). The CDR3 runs to 13 residues. Germline CDR1 is SQVTM and CDR2 is ANQGSEA. Deletions cut 3 bases from V and 3 bases from J, with 12 bases between.

The chain recombines TRBV12-5 with TRBJ1-5; D perhaps matches TRBD1 (5 bases). V was clipped by 0 bases and J by 0 bases, with 15 bases between them. The CDR3 loop spans 18 amino acids. Germline assignment: CDR1 LGHNT and CDR2 FRNRAP. CDR3 loop: CASGLVRTGDNSNQPQHF. CDR3 DNA sequence: TGTGCTAGTGGTTTGGTACGAACAGGTGATAATAGCAATCAGCCCCAGCATTTT. Full variable domain (rest looked up from reference TRBV12-5 and TRBJ1-5): DARVTQTPRHKVTEMGQEVTMRCQPILGHNTVFWYRQTMMQGLELLAYFRNRAPLDDSGMPKDRFSAEMPDATLATLKIQPSEPRDSAVYFCASGLVRTGDNSNQPQHFGDGTRLSIL.

This clonotype was observed at least ten times. The genes are TRBV7-2 and TRBJ1-5, with a weak D call TRBD1 (5 bases). The germline gives CDR1 SGHTA, CDR2 FQGNSA. V shed 5 bases and J shed 5 bases, with 16 bases lying between them. There are 15 residues in the CDR3. The CDR3: CASSLSPGPHQPQHF. The CDR3 nucleotides are TGTGCCAGCAGCCTATCGCCGGGGCCCCATCAGCCCCAGCATTTT.

There are a few counts of this clonotype. The chain combines TRBV7-2 with TRBJ2-7; 11 positions agree with TRBD1. V lost 3 bases, J lost 5 bases, and 6 bases stayed unmatched. Germline CDR1 SGHTA, CDR2 FQGNSA. CDR3 size: 15 residues. CDR3 DNA sequence: TGTGCCAGCAGCTTTTGGACAGGGGGCGATGACGAGCAGTACTTC. It is translated as CASSFWTGGDDEQYF.

V and J are TRBV29-1 and TRBJ1-1; D gene uncertain. CDR3 length equals 11 residues. Trimming took 7 bases from V and 1 from J, leaving 7 bases between them. Germline CDR1 reads SQVTM; CDR2 reads ANQGSEA. DNA of the CDR3: TGCAGCGGTACGGAGAACACTGAAGCTTTCTTT. This sequence encodes CSGTENTEAFF.

The V and J genes are TRBV12-5 and TRBJ2-1; 15 nucleotides agree with TRBD2. V shed 6 bases and J 1 base; nucleotides not matched to a gene: 1. The CDR3 sequence is 16 residues long. Germline assignment: CDR1 LGHNT and CDR2 FRNRAP. CDR3 sequence: CASGGTSGRSYNEQFF. DNA of the CDR3: TGTGCTAGTGGCGGGACTAGCGGGAGGTCCTACAATGAGCAGTTCTTC.

The rearrangement joins TRBV7-2 to TRBJ2-7; unclear D gene. The germline V and J ends were trimmed by 0 bases and 4 bases, with 7 bases remaining between them. In germline, CDR1 is SGHTA, CDR2 FQGNSA. The CDR3 extends over 13 amino acids. CDR3 DNA sequence: TGTGCCAGCAGCTTAGCAGGTGGTTACGAGCAGTACTTC. This codes for CASSLAGGYEQYF.

The J gene is TRBJ2-4, the V gene TRBV6-1; 8 nucleotides line up with TRBD1. In germline, CDR1 is MNHNS, CDR2 SASEGT. The CDR3 totals 12 residues. With V trimmed by 5 bases and J by 9 bases, 3 bases remained unmatched. DNA for the CDR3: TGTGCCAGCAGTCCGGACAGGGTCATTCAGTACTTC. It is translated as CASSPDRVIQYF.

This sequence joins TRBV28 and TRBJ2-5; D could derive from TRBD1 or TRBD2 (5 bases each). Germline CDR1 is MDHEN and CDR2 is SYDVKM. The germline V and J ends were trimmed by 9 bases and 3 bases, with 23 bases remaining between them. This CDR3 region has 16 residues. The chain's CDR3 is CASRTLRDRPEETQYF. CDR3 sequence (DNA): TGTGCCAGTCGCACCCTACGGGACCGACCGGAAGAGACCCAGTACTTC.

At least ten counts were recorded for this clonotype. V and J are TRBV6-2 or TRBV6-3 and TRBJ1-5; D call uncertain. The CDR3 runs 15 residues. V was pared by 2 bases and J by 5 bases, with 13 bases between. Germline V gives CDR1 MNHEY, CDR2 SVGEGT. The CDR3 DNA follows: TGTGCCAGCAGTTACCTGGGAAGGGTCGATCAGCCCCAGCATTTT. Residues: CASSYLGRVDQPQHF.

This clonotype has a handful of counts. The V gene is TRBV11-2, the J gene TRBJ1-1; no reliable D call. This CDR3 comprises 13 residues. V shed 5 bases and J shed 5 bases, with 12 bases lying between them. The germline V gene has CDR1 SGHAT and CDR2 FQNNGV. Here the CDR3 DNA reads TGTGCCAGCAGCCCCGCAAAATGGACTGAAGCTTTCTTT. This encodes CASSPAKWTEAFF. Full variable domain (missing parts from reference TRBV11-2 and TRBJ1-1): EAGVAQSPRYKIIEKRQSVAFWCNPISGHATLYWYQQILGQGPKLLIQFQNNGVVDDSQLPKDRFSAERLKGVDSTLKIQPAKLEDSAVYLCASSPAKWTEAFFGQGTRLTVV.

This rearrangement joins TRBV7-2 to TRBJ2-1; 11 bases line up with TRBD2. Trimming at V came to 1 base and at J to 5 bases, leaving 7 bases not matched to a gene. The CDR3 contains 17 residues. CDR1 and CDR2 from the germline V gene are SGHTA and FQGNSA. DNA for the CDR3: TGTGCCAGCAGCTTAGGTTCCGGGACTAGCGGTAACAATGAGCAGTTCTTC. This gives the protein CASSLGSGTSGNNEQFF.

This clonotype has just a few counts. V and J are TRBV12-3 or TRBV12-4 and TRBJ1-2, with a weak D call TRBD1 (5 bases). The V end was cut by 6 bases, the J end by 6 bases, with 20 bases between. The CDR3 spans 15 residues. The CDR3: CASRTPAGRDHGYTF. CDR3 coding DNA: TGTGCCAGCAGAACCCCGGCAGGGAGGGATCATGGCTACACCTTC.

This clonotype was seen only a few times. The V gene is TRBV28, the J gene TRBJ2-2, with 12 bases fitting TRBD1. CDR1 MDHEN and CDR2 SYDVKM come from the germline V gene. This CDR3 comprises 15 residues. With 8 bases clipped from V and 1 base from J, the junction kept 2 bases outside the gene matches. The CDR3 sequence is CASGTGGKNTGELFF. In DNA, the CDR3 is TGTGCCAGCGGGACAGGGGGCAAGAACACCGGGGAGCTGTTTTTT.

This clonotype has just a few counts. This chain uses TRBV7-9 with TRBJ2-7, with D perhaps matching TRBD1 or TRBD2 (5 bases each). The germline V gene encodes CDR1 SEHNR and CDR2 FQNEAQ (reference sequence). This CDR3 spans 14 amino acids. Trimming shortened V by 3 bases and J by 0 bases, and 9 bases separated the two germline ends. The chain's CDR3 is CASSFRDVSYEQYF. The CDR3 DNA is TGTGCCAGCAGCTTCCGGGACGTCTCCTACGAGCAGTACTTC.

This sequence joins TRBV7-6 and TRBJ2-1; 7 positions match TRBD2. V lost 2 bases and J lost 5; bases outside the gene matches: 9. Germline-derived CDR1 and CDR2 are SGHVS and FNYEAQ. The CDR3 loop spans 16 amino acids. Here the CDR3 DNA reads TGTGCCAGCAGCTTATTTGGGGAGGGGAAAAACAATGAGCAGTTCTTC. Translation gives CASSLFGEGKNNEQFF.